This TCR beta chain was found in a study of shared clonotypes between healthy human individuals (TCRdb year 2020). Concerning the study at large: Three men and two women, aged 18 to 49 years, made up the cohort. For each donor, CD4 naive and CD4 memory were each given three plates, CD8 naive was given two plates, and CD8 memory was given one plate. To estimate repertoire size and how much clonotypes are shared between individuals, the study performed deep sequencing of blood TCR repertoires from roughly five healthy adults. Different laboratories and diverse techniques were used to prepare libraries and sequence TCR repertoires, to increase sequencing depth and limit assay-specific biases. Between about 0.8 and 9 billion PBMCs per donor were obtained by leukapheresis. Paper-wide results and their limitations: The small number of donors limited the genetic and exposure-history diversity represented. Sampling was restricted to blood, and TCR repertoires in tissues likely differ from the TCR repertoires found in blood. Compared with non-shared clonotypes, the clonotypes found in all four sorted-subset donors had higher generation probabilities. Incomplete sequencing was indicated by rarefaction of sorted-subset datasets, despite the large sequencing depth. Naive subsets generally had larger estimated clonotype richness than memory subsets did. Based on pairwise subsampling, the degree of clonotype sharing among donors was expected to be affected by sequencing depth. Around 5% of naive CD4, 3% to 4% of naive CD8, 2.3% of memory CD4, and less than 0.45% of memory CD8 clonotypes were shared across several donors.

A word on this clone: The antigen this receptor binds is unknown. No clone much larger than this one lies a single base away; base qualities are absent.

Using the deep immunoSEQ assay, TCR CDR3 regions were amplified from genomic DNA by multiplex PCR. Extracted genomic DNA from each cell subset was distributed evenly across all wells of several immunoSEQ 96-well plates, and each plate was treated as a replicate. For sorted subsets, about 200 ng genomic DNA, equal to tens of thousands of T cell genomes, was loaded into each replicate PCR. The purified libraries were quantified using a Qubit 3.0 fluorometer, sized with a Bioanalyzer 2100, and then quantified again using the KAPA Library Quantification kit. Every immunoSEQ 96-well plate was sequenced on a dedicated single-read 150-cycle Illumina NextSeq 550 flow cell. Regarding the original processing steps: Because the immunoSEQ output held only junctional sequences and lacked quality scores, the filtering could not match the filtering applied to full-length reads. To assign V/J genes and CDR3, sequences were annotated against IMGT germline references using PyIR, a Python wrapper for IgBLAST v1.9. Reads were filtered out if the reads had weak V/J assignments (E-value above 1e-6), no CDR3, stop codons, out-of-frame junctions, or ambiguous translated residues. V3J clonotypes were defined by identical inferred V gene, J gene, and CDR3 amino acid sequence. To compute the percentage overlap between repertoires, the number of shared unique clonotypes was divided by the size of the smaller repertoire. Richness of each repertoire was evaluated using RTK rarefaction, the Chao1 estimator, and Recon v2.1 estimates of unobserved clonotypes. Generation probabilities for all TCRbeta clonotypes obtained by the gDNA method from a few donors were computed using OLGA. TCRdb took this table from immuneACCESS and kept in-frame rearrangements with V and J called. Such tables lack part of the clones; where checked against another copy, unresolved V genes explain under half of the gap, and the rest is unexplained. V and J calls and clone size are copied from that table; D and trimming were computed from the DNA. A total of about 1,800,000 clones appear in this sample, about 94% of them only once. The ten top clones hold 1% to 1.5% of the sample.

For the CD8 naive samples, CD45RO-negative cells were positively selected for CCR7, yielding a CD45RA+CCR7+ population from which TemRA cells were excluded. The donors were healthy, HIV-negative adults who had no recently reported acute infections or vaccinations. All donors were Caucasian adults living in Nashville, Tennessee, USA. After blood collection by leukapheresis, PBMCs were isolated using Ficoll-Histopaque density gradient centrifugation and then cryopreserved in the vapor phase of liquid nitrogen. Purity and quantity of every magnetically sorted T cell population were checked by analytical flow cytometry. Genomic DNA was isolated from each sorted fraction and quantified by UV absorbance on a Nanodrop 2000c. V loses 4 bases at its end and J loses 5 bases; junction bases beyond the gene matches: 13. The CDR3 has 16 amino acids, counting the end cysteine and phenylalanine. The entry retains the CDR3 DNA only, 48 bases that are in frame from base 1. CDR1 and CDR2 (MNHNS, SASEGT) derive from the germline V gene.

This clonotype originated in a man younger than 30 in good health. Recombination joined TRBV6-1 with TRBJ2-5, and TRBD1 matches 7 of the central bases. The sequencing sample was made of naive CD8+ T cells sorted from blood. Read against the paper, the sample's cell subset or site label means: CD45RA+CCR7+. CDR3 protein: CASSAPDRVSEETQYF. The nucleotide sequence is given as TGTGCCAGCAGTGCCCCTGACAGGGTCTCTGAGGAGACCCAGTACTTC.